Listed below are T cell receptor beta chains from one sample, sequenced in a study of blood T cell repertoires in COVID-19. The table came from immunoSEQ multiplex PCR; TCRdb's copy has only in-frame clones and leaves some out. The sample lists some 99,000 clones, approximately 86% seen once, with around 13% in the top ten. The sample taken for sequencing was peripheral blood. These receptors originate from a woman aged 55-75 years in a cohort sampled during active or convalescent COVID-19. The CDR3 runs from the conserved cysteine through the conserved F or W. A D gene is named only where the DNA matches it firmly. Clone size is shown for a subset of rows, as once, few, many or a class of expanded clone.

few	14	NA	TRBV6-2/TRBV6-3	TRBJ1-2	TGTGCCAGCAGTTACTCCGGGAGAGGGGAAGGCTACACCTTC	CASSYSGRGEGYTF
NA	15	TRBD2	TRBV28	TRBJ2-1	TGTGCCAGCAGTTCGGGGGGACTAGCGGACAATGAGCAGTTCTTC	CASSSGGLADNEQFF
few	14	NA	TRBV19	TRBJ2-2	TGTGCCAGTATGACGGGAGTATACACCGGGGAGCTGTTTTTT	CASMTGVYTGELFF
NA	13	NA	TRBV19	TRBJ1-2	TGTGCCAGTACCCCTGATGGGGCCTATGGCTACACCTTC	CASTPDGAYGYTF
NA	15	NA	TRBV6-5	TRBJ2-6	TGTGCCAGCACCAGGGTGATCTCTGGGGCCAACGTCCTGACTTTC	CASTRVISGANVLTF
NA	14	TRBD2	TRBV2	TRBJ2-7	TGTGCCGTCAGCGTCCGGGTAGCGGGGCACGAGCAGTACTTC	CAVSVRVAGHEQYF
once	12	NA	TRBV28	TRBJ2-7	TGTGCCAGCTCTAGGGGCAGGTACGAGCAGTACTTC	CASSRGRYEQYF
NA	15	NA	TRBV30	TRBJ1-4	TGTGCCTGGAGTGTACGGGAGACAGTTAATGAAAAACTGTTTTTT	CAWSVRETVNEKLFF
few	15	NA	TRBV2	TRBJ2-5	TGTGCCAGCAGTGAACCCCCGGGATCGCCGGAGACCCAGTACTTC	CASSEPPGSPETQYF
NA	16	NA	TRBV10-1	TRBJ2-6	TGCGCCAGCAGTGCCCCAGGGCGAGATGGGGCCAACGTCCTGACTTTC	CASSAPGRDGANVLTF
NA	15	TRBD2	TRBV7-3	TRBJ2-2	TGTGCCAGCAGCTTAATTAGCGGGAGAACCGGGGAGCTGTTTTTT	CASSLISGRTGELFF
few	11	NA	TRBV7-6	TRBJ2-7	TGTGCCCGAGTCTCCGATCACGAGCAGTACTTC	CARVSDHEQYF
once	15	NA	TRBV18	TRBJ2-7	TGTGCCAGCTCACCCCCCAGGGGTGCATCCTACGAGCAGTACTTC	CASSPPRGASYEQYF
NA	14	TRBD2	TRBV28	TRBJ2-5	TGTGCCAGCAGTTTAACTAGCGGACAAGAGACCCAGTACTTC	CASSLTSGQETQYF
NA	14	NA	TRBV21-1	TRBJ1-5	TGTGCCAGCAGCATCTCAGTTAGCAATCAGCCCCAGCATTTT	CASSISVSNQPQHF
NA	15	TRBD2	TRBV5-1	TRBJ2-7	TGCGCCAGCAGACCCGGGACTAGCGGCCTCTACGAGCAGTACTTC	CASRPGTSGLYEQYF
NA	14	TRBD1	TRBV3-1/TRBV3-2	TRBJ1-2	TGTGCCAGCAGCCTGAAACAGGGGGCGGGAGGCTACACCTTC	CASSLKQGAGGYTF